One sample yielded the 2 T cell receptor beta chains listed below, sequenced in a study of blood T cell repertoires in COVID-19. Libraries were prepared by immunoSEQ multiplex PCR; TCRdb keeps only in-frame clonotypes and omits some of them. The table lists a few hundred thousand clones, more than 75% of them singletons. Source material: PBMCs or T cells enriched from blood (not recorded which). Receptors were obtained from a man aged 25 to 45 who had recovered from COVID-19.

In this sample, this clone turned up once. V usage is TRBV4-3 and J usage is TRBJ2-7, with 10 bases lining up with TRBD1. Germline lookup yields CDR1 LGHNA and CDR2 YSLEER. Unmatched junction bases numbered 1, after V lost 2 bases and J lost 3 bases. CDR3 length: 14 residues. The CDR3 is CASSQRTGGYEQYF. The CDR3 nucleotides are TGCGCCAGCAGCCAAAGGACAGGGGGCTACGAGCAGTACTTC.

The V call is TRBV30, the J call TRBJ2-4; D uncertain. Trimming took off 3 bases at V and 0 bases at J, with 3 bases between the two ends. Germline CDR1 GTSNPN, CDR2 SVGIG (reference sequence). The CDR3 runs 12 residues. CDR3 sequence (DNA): TGTGCCTGGAGACTAGCCAAAAACATTCAGTACTTC. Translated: CAWRLAKNIQYF.